A single sample gave rise to the 25 T cell receptor beta chains below, sequenced in a study of tumor-infiltrating lymphocytes in primary liver carcinoma. Unsorted bulk tissue of roughly 19-30 mg yielded co-extracted RNA and DNA. A constant-region primer served to make TCR beta cDNA from approximately 490 ng total RNA. Slightly modified ARM-PCR, run as three nested multiplex PCR rounds, produced the TCR beta libraries. In the first two PCR rounds, TRBV1-TRBV30 forward primers were paired with a C-beta reverse primer, and each round lasted about 9 cycles. In TCRdb, the multiplex PCR reads were re-called with MiXCR into one record per CDR3 protein. The sample has 45,000 to 55,000 distinct CDR3 sequences; about three quarters are singletons. Sequenced sample: liver tumor tissue from sampling region 2. Stated subset: tumor region T2, inferior pole. The receptors derive from a man between 40 and 49 years old with primary liver carcinoma and hepatitis B virus infection.

A note on this clonotype: This may arise from a read error, as a much more abundant clone is one base away. This chain uses TRBV7-9 with TRBJ1-1, with a possible D match to TRBD1 (5 bases). The CDR3 has 13 residues. Trimming shortened V by 5 bases and J by 6 bases, and 13 bases separated the two germline ends. Germline V gives CDR1 SEHNR, CDR2 FQNEAQ (reference sequence). The CDR3 here is CASSPGQNSEAFF. CDR3 nucleotides: TGTGCCAGCAGCCCCGGACAAAACTCTGAAGCTTTCTTT.

About this clonotype: This may be a read error, as it is one base from a much larger clone. The V gene is TRBV7-9, the J gene TRBJ1-4; D not certain. Germline V lookup: CDR1 SEHNR, CDR2 FQNEAQ (reference sequence). Trimming pared 7 bases from V and 7 bases from J, leaving 16 bases between. This CDR3 comprises 14 residues. CDR3 nucleotide sequence: TGTGCCAGCAACCCTCTGGAGACCGGTGAAAAACTGTTTTTT. Its translation is CASNPLETGEKLFF.

A remark on this clonotype: The conserved phenylalanine or tryptophan is not found at the CDR3 terminus, so this likely reflects a read error. The genes are TRBV6-2 or TRBV6-3 and TRBJ2-5; 8 nucleotides match TRBD2. The junction had 15 bases not matched to a gene; V was cut back by 5 bases and J by 10 bases. This CDR3 is 15 amino acids long. Germline V gene data show CDR1 as MNHEY and CDR2 as SVGEGT. DNA of the CDR3: TGTGCCAGCAGTCCCGGGACTAGAGTAGTTCGTGGCCAGTACCTA. Protein: CASSPGTRVVRGQYL.

As concerns this clonotype: A read error may account for a junction end that differs from germline. The V gene is TRBV12-3 or TRBV12-4, the J gene TRBJ2-1; maybe TRBD2 (7 bases). CDR3 length equals 16 residues. CDR3 residues: CASSPFGLTGGNEHFF. In nucleotides, the CDR3 is TGTGCCAGCAGCCCCTTCGGACTAACGGGGGGCAATGAGCATTTCTTC.

This sequence joins TRBV11-2 and TRBJ2-1, with TRBD2 matching 14 bases. This CDR3 has 16 amino acids. Germline V lookup: CDR1 SGHAT, CDR2 FQNNGV. Trimming removed 3 bases from V and 8 bases from J; junction bases left unmatched: 6. CDR3 sequence reads: CASSFRLAGGPDEQFF. The CDR3 region has the DNA TGTGCCAGCAGCTTTAGACTAGCGGGAGGGCCGGATGAGCAGTTCTTC.

This clonotype was found once. A much larger clonotype is one base distant, so this may be a read error. The chain has TRBV7-9 and TRBJ2-6; 8 bases fit TRBD1. From germline, CDR1 is SEHNR and CDR2 FQNEAQ (reference sequence). The CDR3 runs 16 residues. This CDR3 is CANSLGQVLGANVLTF. The CDR3 DNA sequence: TGTGCCAACAGCTTGGGACAGGTGCTTGGGGCCAACGTCCTGACTTTC. The entire variable domain, with the rest obtained from reference TRBV7-9 and TRBJ2-6, is as follows: DTGVSQNPRHKITKRGQNVTFRCDPISEHNRLYWYRQTLGQGPEFLTYFQNEAQLEKSRLLSDRFSAERPKGSFSTLEIQRTEQGDSAMYLCANSLGQVLGANVLTFGAGSRLTVL.

This clonotype was observed many times. The J gene is TRBJ1-1, the V gene TRBV29-1; D is uncertain. V shed 6 bases and J shed 1 base, with 15 bases lying between them. The germline gives CDR1 SQVTM, CDR2 ANQGSEA. The CDR3 is 14 amino acids. Here the CDR3 DNA reads TGCAGCGTCACCTACCAGACCCCGAACACTGAAGCTTTCTTT. Protein: CSVTYQTPNTEAFF.

This clonotype was recorded many times. CDR3 protein: CAISGGTAKGYTF. CDR3 bases: TGTGCCATCAGTGGTGGGACAGCTAAAGGCTACACCTTC. This chain uses TRBV10-3 with TRBJ1-2; 7 positions match TRBD1. Germline loops: CDR1 ENHRY, CDR2 SYGVKD. The CDR3 extends over 13 amino acids. V was pared by 4 bases and J by 8 bases, with 7 bases of the junction left unmatched.

This clonotype is a singleton in its sample. At one of its ends the junction is not consistent with the germline gene, which may arise from a read error. V and J are TRBV6-6 and TRBJ1-5; D unclear. Judging by the DNA end, TRBJ2-3 fits better; the J call may be wrong. The CDR3 has 16 amino acids. CDR1 is MNHNY and CDR2 is SVGAGI in the germline V gene (reference sequence). In DNA, the CDR3 is TGTGCCGGCAGTTACCGAGTAGAGTATAGCAATCGGCCCCAGTATTTT. Translating gives CAGSYRVEYSNRPQYF.

This clonotype was seen once. This chain uses TRBV14 with TRBJ2-1, with 9 bases matching TRBD2. This CDR3 is 15 amino acids long. Germline-derived CDR1 and CDR2 are SGHDN and FVKESK. CDR3 sequence reads: CISSAVAGAYNEQFF. DNA of the CDR3: TGTATCAGCAGTGCCGTAGCGGGAGCCTACAATGAGCAGTTCTTC. Full variable domain (missing parts from reference TRBV14 and TRBJ2-1): EAGVTQFPSHSVIEKGQTVTLRCDPISGHDNLYWYRRVMGKEIKFLLHFVKESKQDESGMPNNRFLAERTGGTYSTLKVQPAELEDSGVYFCISSAVAGAYNEQFFGPGTRLTVL.

The count of this clonotype is one. This chain joins TRBV6-6 and TRBJ2-7, with D tentatively TRBD1 (7 bases). CDR3 length: 14 amino acids. Germline V gene lookup returns CDR1 MNHNY and CDR2 SVGAGI (reference sequence). Trimming shortened V by 11 bases and J by 4 bases, and 21 bases separated the two germline ends. The CDR3 nucleotides are TGTGCCGTCGGGGGACAGCAACATCTTTACGAGCAGTACTTC. This sequence encodes CAVGGQQHLYEQYF.

Notes on this clonotype: This sequence may be a read error, since a much larger clone differs from it by one base. Because it lacks the conserved phenylalanine or tryptophan at the end, this CDR3 is likely a read error. The CDR3 nucleotides read TGCGCCAGCAGCGGTCTTAGCGGGAGCTCCTACAATGAGCAGTTCTCC. Amino acids: CASSGLSGSSYNEQFS. V gene TRBV5-1 combines with J gene TRBJ2-1; TRBD2 matches 9 bases. The CDR3 is 16 residues long. After removal of 4 bases from V and 0 bases from J, the junction contained 5 bases not matched to a gene. Germline CDR1 and CDR2: SGHRS and YFSETQ.

A remark on this clonotype: At one end the junction does not follow the germline gene, possibly because of a read error. The chain links TRBV29-1 to TRBJ2-1; possible D gene TRBD2, 6 bases. This CDR3 region has 14 residues. In germline, CDR1 is SQVTM, CDR2 ANQGSEA. The CDR3 reads CSVVGRGLFNKQFF. CDR3 sequence (DNA): TGCAGCGTTGTTGGACGGGGACTTTTCAATAAGCAGTTCTTC.

This clonotype is judged hyperexpanded. The chain uses TRBV11-1 and TRBJ2-1, with TRBD2 identical over 14 bases. The trim removed 5 bases at V and 5 bases at J, leaving 8 bases unmatched. The CDR3 sequence is 17 residues long. The germline V gene has CDR1 SGHAT and CDR2 FQDESV (reference sequence). This CDR3 is CASSLGLAGEVDNEQFF. The CDR3 nucleotides are TGTGCCAGCAGCCTGGGACTAGCGGGAGAAGTTGACAATGAGCAGTTCTTC.

This clonotype was picked up many times. The chain has TRBV7-3 and TRBJ2-3, with 11 bases that match TRBD1. V shed 4 bases and J 6 bases; nucleotides not matched to a gene: 6. CDR1 is SGHTA and CDR2 is FQGTGA in the germline V gene. The CDR3 has 15 amino acids. The CDR3 DNA sequence: TGTGCCAGCAGCTATGGACAGGGGGCATGGGATACGCAGTATTTT. Residues: CASSYGQGAWDTQYF.

On this clonotype itself: Germline and junction disagree at one end, which may indicate a read error. The chain couples TRBV11-2 to TRBJ2-7, with unresolved D. The CDR3 runs 15 residues. Germline-derived CDR1 and CDR2 are SGHAT and FQNNGV. CDR3 sequence (DNA): TGCACCAGCAGCCTATCTGTGGGAATATCCTACGGGCAGTACTTC. This codes for CTSSLSVGISYGQYF.

Worth noting for this clonotype: A read error may explain this, as a much larger clone is one base away. V usage is TRBV7-3 and J usage is TRBJ1-1, with no clear D. Per the germline V gene, CDR1 is SGHTA and CDR2 is FQGTGA. The CDR3 extends over 13 amino acids. V lost 5 bases, J lost 1 base, and 8 bases lay in between. The CDR3 here is CASSLVGNTEAFF. CDR3 nucleotide sequence: TGTGCCAGCAGCCTGGTGGGGAACACTGAAGCTTTCTTT.

This chain connects TRBV5-5 to TRBJ2-6; 9 bases line up with TRBD2. The CDR3 extends over 19 amino acids. CDR1 SGHKS and CDR2 YYEKEE come from the germline V gene (reference sequence). Written as DNA, the CDR3 is TGTGCTTGCAGCTTGAGACTAGCGGAGATTAGCTCTGGGGCCAACGTCCTGACTTTC. This translates into CACSLRLAEISSGANVLTF. The whole variable domain, filled in from reference TRBV5-5 and TRBJ2-6, reads DAGVTQSPTHLIKTRGQQVTLRCSPISGHKSVSWYQQVLGQGPQFIFQYYEKEERGRGNFPDRFSARQFPNYSSELNVNALLLGDSALYLCACSLRLAEISSGANVLTFGAGSRLTVL.

On this clonotype: A junction boundary mismatches the germline segment, possibly from a read error. V is TRBV14 and J is TRBJ2-1; 8 nucleotides align to TRBD2. The germline gives CDR1 SGHDN, CDR2 FVKESK. The CDR3 is 20 amino acids. The CDR3 DNA follows: TGCGCCAGCAGCCAAGACATCGGGTCAGGTCGGAGTCAGCGGGGGTATGAGCAGCTCTTC. This sequence encodes CASSQDIGSGRSQRGYEQLF. The complete variable domain, with remaining parts taken from reference TRBV14 and TRBJ2-1, reads EAGVTQFPSHSVIEKGQTVTLRCDPISGHDNLYWYRRVMGKEIKFLLHFVKESKQDESGMPNNRFLAERTGGTYSTLKVQPAELEDSGVYFCASSQDIGSGRSQRGYEQLFGPGTRLTVL.

For this clonotype: A read error is possible here, since a much larger clone lies one base away. The conserved phenylalanine or tryptophan is not found at the CDR3 terminus, so this likely reflects a read error. The DNA is left out, because the CDR3 cannot be placed on it with certainty; the CDR3 is given as TCRdb lists it. V usage is TRBV21-1 and J usage is TRBJ2-3; the table calls TRBD2, which could not be checked here. TRBV21-1 is a pseudogene segment. The CDR3 length is 16 residues, termini included. This CDR3 is CASIPEVASGRGTQYI.

Details on this clonotype: At one boundary the junction diverges from the germline segment, which might be a read error. The chain has TRBV11-1 and TRBJ1-1, with D possibly being TRBD1 (6 bases). The CDR3 has 14 amino acids. CDR1 SGHAT and CDR2 FQDESV come from the germline V gene (reference sequence). DNA of the CDR3: TGTGCATCCGAGACAGGAGGTTTAGACACTAAAGCTTTCTTT. It is translated as CASETGGLDTKAFF. The whole variable domain, filled in from reference TRBV11-1 and TRBJ1-1, reads EAEVAQSPRYKITEKSQAVAFWCDPISGHATLYWYRQILGQGPELLVQFQDESVVDDSQLPKDRFSAERLKGVDSTLKIQPAELGDSAMYLCASETGGLDTKAFFGQGTRLTVV.

On this clonotype: This is likely a read error, given that the CDR3 carries no conserved phenylalanine or tryptophan at its end. V and J are TRBV5-1 and TRBJ2-5; D ambiguous. V lost 4 bases, J lost 5 bases, and 21 bases lay in between. Germline lookup yields CDR1 SGHRS and CDR2 YFSETQ. The CDR3 sequence is 16 residues long. CDR3 loop: CASSHPLRAEDETQYL. CDR3 bases: TGCGCCAGCAGCCACCCTCTTAGAGCAGAGGATGAGACCCAGTACCTC.

There are many counts of this clonotype. This chain connects TRBV10-3 to TRBJ1-2; 7 positions match TRBD1. Germline loops: CDR1 ENHRY, CDR2 SYGVKD. The CDR3 runs to 15 residues. V shed 6 bases, J shed 2 bases, and the junction held 9 bases outside the gene matches. The CDR3 region has the DNA TGTGCCATCAGCGCAAATCCGGACAGGAACTATGGCTACACCTTC. It codes for CAISANPDRNYGYTF.

The chain joins TRBV19 to TRBJ2-3, with D perhaps TRBD2 (6 bases). CDR3 length: 13 residues. Germline V gives CDR1 LNHDA, CDR2 SQIVND (reference sequence). V was clipped by 4 bases and J by 5 bases, with 10 bases between them. This CDR3 is CASSRGLQDTQYF. In DNA, the CDR3 is TGTGCCAGTAGTAGGGGACTCCAAGATACGCAGTATTTT.

The chain recombines TRBV19 with TRBJ2-1; 8 nucleotides agree with TRBD2. Unmatched junction bases numbered 14, after V lost 5 bases and J lost 8 bases. The length of the CDR3 is 16 residues. CDR1 and CDR2 from the germline V gene are LNHDA and SQIVND (reference sequence). For the CDR3, the DNA is TGTGCCAGTAGTGGGCTCGACAGCGGGAGTCCCCATGAGCAGTTCTTC. Its protein product is CASSGLDSGSPHEQFF.